This T cell receptor (beta chain) emerged from a study of vaccination and CD4 T cells after COVID-19. Study summary: Overlapping spike peptides of SARS-CoV-2, HCoV-NL63, HCoV-OC43 and HCoV-229E were used, and cells were stimulated with them. Points from the study as a whole: Post-infection sampling omitted early timepoints and covered relatively few convalescent patients. Looking at convalescent patients, 304 of their 307 vaccine-specific clones were spike mono-reactive.

An Oncomine TCR Beta short-read assay was used to sequence the DNA from cultured CD4+ T cells. TCRdb itself ran the PCR reads through MiXCR, one entry per CDR3 protein. The sample contains about 20,000 distinct CDR3 sequences, roughly 50% of which appear only once. This clonotype has more than one count but fewer than ten. Its antigen is currently unknown. At one end the junction does not follow the germline gene, possibly because of a read error. Treatment denoted: approximately 10-day PBMC culture with coronavirus spike peptide pools or control peptides (ViraFEST assay). ViraFEST used peptide pools to expand antigen-specific T cells, then sequenced TCRs. CDR3 size: 14 residues. Germline V CDR1 and CDR2: LNHDA, SQIVND (reference sequence).

The TCR originated in a human donor who had recovered from COVID-19. The sample was CD4+ T cells from blood, cultured in vitro. The chain recombines TRBV19 with TRBJ1-5; D gene uncertain. The CDR3 region has the DNA TGTGCCAGCAGTAGCCCAGGAATCAATCAGCCCCAGCATTTT. Amino acids: CASSSPGINQPQHF.